A selection of T cell receptor beta chains follows, all from one sample in a study of T cell responses to AZD1222 COVID-19 vaccine. Generated by immunoSEQ multiplex PCR, the TCRdb table keeps only in-frame clones and is missing some. The sample records approximately 120,000 clones, roughly 88% being singletons. The sequencing here drew on peripheral blood, taken 28 days after the second AZD1222 dose. The receptor source for this set is an adult who received the AZD1222 COVID-19 vaccine. Both conserved end residues are part of each CDR3. A D gene is named only where the DNA matches it firmly.

J gene	D gene	V gene	CDR3 protein
TRBJ2-7	.	TRBV12-3/TRBV12-4	CASSLYYEQYF
TRBJ1-3	TRBD1	TRBV7-8	CASSKIQGAPGNTIYF
TRBJ2-7	.	TRBV7-2	CASSLGTNSYEQYF
TRBJ2-1	TRBD2	TRBV7-9	CASSASGSSYNEQFF
TRBJ2-7	TRBD2	TRBV7-6	CASSLGRMRGGHDEQYF
TRBJ1-6	.	TRBV12-3/TRBV12-4	CASSGLGSPLHF
TRBJ2-2	.	TRBV28	CASSGSPRGTGELFF
TRBJ2-2	.	TRBV7-9	CASSLLTDTNTGELFF
TRBJ2-1	.	TRBV27	CASSLRDEQFF
TRBJ2-5	.	TRBV3-1/TRBV3-2	CASSQEGVISQETQYF
TRBJ2-5	.	TRBV28	CASSLRETQYF
TRBJ2-5	TRBD2	TRBV5-1	CASSAGTSEETQYF
TRBJ1-6	.	TRBV19	CASTQSYNSPLHF
TRBJ2-1	TRBD1	TRBV7-9	CASSLTGAGWNEQFF
TRBJ2-3	.	TRBV10-3	CAISAGGGDTQYF
TRBJ2-7	TRBD2	TRBV7-2	CASSSTSGYEQYF
TRBJ2-3	.	TRBV24-1	CATSDLDRRGTDTQYF
TRBJ1-2	TRBD1	TRBV30	CAWTRGTGESYGYTF
TRBJ1-5	.	TRBV4-2	CASSQEEQPQHF
TRBJ2-7	.	TRBV30	CAWSVSGDGEQYF
TRBJ1-1	TRBD1	TRBV28	CASPDPGQGNTEAFF
TRBJ1-4	.	TRBV6-4	CAREAGRIYEKLFF
TRBJ1-1	.	TRBV5-4	CASSLFGGENTEAFF
TRBJ1-6	.	TRBV18	CASSVNRVRNSPLHF
TRBJ2-1	.	TRBV10-3	CAISESTPEDEQFF
TRBJ2-5	TRBD2	TRBV4-2	CASSQGRLAGAETQYF
TRBJ2-3	.	TRBV10-3	CAISESRVSTDTQYF
TRBJ1-5	.	TRBV30	CAWSVGQLYQPQHF
TRBJ2-3	TRBD2	TRBV7-8	CASSLAAGGGTDTQYF
TRBJ1-2	.	TRBV12-3/TRBV12-4	CASSLGFGFGYTF
TRBJ1-1	.	TRBV19	CASSIGYALTNTEAFF
TRBJ1-1	.	TRBV10-1	CASSESTARLSVNTEAFF
TRBJ1-4	.	TRBV30	CAWSLGGSGVF
TRBJ1-6	.	TRBV12-3/TRBV12-4	CASNRGNNSPLHF
TRBJ1-2	.	TRBV29-1	CSVTQGGDGYTF
TRBJ1-2	.	TRBV4-2	CASSQGTGSYGYTF
TRBJ2-1	TRBD1	TRBV5-6	CASTRQGASVF
TRBJ1-2	.	TRBV5-8	CASSQLNYGYTF
TRBJ1-1	.	TRBV7-2	CASSPTPGGGTEAFF
TRBJ2-1	.	TRBV28	CASSLGLGYIEQFF
TRBJ1-1	.	TRBV7-6	CASSLGGGSNTEAFF
TRBJ2-7	.	TRBV14	CASSRGYEQYF
TRBJ2-7	.	TRBV27	CASSSGRALEQYF
TRBJ2-1	.	TRBV11-2	CASSSNSEQFF
TRBJ1-2	.	TRBV7-8	CASSLAWDTNYGYTF
TRBJ1-5	.	TRBV7-6	CASSLGVAQPQHF
TRBJ2-1	.	TRBV4-1	CASSQVGGLTYNEQFF
TRBJ2-7	.	TRBV7-7	CASSLAVGVAYEQYF
TRBJ1-3	.	TRBV5-1	CASSSQTDFSGNTIYF
TRBJ2-3	.	TRBV6-2/TRBV6-3	CASSPGGSTNTQYF
TRBJ1-2	.	TRBV2	CASSDSNMDYGYTF